This entry describes one T cell receptor beta chain. This record belongs to a study of blood T cell repertoires in COVID-19. Study-level information: The study drew acute and convalescent COVID-19 samples from the United States, Italy and Spain. T cells, B-cell-depleted T cells, or PBMCs supplied cDNA or gDNA.

The authors' processing: Amplification of reference gene primers was used by the study to estimate nucleated cell counts. Sequenced by immunoSEQ multiplex PCR; TCRdb stores in-frame clones only, minus some. From that table come the V and J calls and clone size; the DNA was used to work out D and trimming. The top ten clones hold roughly 19% of a sample with 35,000 to 55,000 clones, roughly nine tenths of them seen once. Trimming removed 0 bases at V and 5 bases at J, with 22 bases between. CDR1 is LGHNA and CDR2 is YNFKEQ in the germline V gene. The CDR3 has 18 residues. The sequencing sample was made of peripheral blood. V is TRBV4-2 and J is TRBJ2-5, with D possibly being TRBD2 (6 bases). The receptor comes from a man in his 70s with active COVID-19. CDR3 loop: CASSQEPTRGLGGETQYF. The CDR3 DNA reads as TGTGCCAGCAGCCAAGAGCCGACTAGGGGATTGGGCGGGGAGACCCAGTACTTC.